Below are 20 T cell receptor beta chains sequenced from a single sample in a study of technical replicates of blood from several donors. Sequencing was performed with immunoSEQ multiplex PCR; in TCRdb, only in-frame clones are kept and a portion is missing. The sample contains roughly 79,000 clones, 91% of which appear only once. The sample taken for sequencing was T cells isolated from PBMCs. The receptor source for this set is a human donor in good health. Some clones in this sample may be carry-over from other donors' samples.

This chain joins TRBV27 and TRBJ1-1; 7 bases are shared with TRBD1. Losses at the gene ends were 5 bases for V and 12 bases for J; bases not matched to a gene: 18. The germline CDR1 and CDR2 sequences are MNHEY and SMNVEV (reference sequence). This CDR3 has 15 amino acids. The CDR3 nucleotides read TGTGCCAGCAGTCTCCTCCGGGACAGTCCGTTTATACCTTTCTTT. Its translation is CASSLLRDSPFIPFF.

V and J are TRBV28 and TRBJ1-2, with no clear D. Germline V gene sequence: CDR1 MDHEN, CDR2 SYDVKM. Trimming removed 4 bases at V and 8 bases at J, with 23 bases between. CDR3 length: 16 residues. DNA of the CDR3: TGTGCCAGCAGTTCTGACACTGACCCTCTCTTTAAGGGCTACACCTTC. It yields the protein CASSSDTDPLFKGYTF.

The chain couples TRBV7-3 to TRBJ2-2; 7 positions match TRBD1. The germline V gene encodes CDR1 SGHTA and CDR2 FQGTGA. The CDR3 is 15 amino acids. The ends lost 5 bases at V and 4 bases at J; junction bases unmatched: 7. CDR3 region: CASSQRQGGTGELFF. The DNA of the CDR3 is TGTGCCAGCAGCCAAAGACAGGGCGGCACCGGGGAGCTGTTTTTT.

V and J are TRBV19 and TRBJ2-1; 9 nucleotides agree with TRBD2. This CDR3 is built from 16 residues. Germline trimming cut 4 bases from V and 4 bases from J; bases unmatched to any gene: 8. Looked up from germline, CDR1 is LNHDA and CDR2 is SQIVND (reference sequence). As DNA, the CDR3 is TGTGCCAGTAGTACAGGACTAGCGATCACATACAATGAGCAGTTCTTC. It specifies CASSTGLAITYNEQFF.

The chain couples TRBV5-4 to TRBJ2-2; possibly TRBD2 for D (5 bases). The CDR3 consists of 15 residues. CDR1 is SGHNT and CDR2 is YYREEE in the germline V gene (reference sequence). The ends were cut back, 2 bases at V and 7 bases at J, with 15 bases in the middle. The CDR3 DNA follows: TGTGCCAGCAGCTTAACGAGGGCAGCTGTCGGGGAGCTGTTTTTT. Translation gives CASSLTRAAVGELFF. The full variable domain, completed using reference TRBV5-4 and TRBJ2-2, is ETGVTQSPTHLIKTRGQQVTLRCSSQSGHNTVSWYQQALGQGPQFIFQYYREEENGRGNFPPRFSGLQFPNYSSELNVNALELDDSALYLCASSLTRAAVGELFFGEGSRLTVL.

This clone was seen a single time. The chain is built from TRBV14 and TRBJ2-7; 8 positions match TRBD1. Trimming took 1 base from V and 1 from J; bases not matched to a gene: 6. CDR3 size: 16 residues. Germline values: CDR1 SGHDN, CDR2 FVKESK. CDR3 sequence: CASSQGWTGSSYEQYF. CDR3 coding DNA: TGTGCCAGCAGCCAAGGCTGGACAGGGAGTTCCTACGAGCAGTACTTC.

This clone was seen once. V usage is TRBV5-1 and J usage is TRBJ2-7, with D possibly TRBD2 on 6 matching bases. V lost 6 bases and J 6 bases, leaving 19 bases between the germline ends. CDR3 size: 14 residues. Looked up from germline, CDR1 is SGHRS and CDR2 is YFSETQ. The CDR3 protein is CASTSTRDPGEQYF. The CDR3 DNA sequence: TGCGCCAGCACATCGACGCGGGATCCCGGCGAGCAGTACTTC.

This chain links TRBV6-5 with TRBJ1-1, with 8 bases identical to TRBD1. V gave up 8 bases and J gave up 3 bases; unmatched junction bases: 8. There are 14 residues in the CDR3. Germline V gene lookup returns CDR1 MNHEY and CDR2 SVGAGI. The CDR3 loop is CASSYRGVDTEAFF. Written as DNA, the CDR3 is TGTGCCAGCTCATACAGGGGGGTCGACACTGAAGCTTTCTTT.

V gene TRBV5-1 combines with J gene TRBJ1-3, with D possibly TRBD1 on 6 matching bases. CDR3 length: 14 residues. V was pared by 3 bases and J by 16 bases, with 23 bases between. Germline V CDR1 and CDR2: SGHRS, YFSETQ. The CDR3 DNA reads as TGCGCCAGCAGCTCAGGGGACGGGAAAACCCATATGTATTTT. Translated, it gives CASSSGDGKTHMYF.

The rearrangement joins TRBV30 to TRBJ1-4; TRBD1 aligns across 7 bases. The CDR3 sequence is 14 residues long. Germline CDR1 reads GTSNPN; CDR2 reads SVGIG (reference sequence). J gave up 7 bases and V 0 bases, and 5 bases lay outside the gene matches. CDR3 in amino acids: CAWSVDRVGEKLFF. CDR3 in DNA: TGTGCCTGGAGTGTCGACAGGGTTGGTGAAAAACTGTTTTTT.

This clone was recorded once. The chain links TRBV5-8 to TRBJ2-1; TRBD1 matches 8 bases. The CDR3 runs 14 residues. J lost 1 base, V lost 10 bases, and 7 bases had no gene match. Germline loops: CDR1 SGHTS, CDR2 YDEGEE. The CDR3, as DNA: TGTGCCGACAGGGGTATGGGGTCCTACAATGAGCAGTTCTTC. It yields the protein CADRGMGSYNEQFF.

The CDR3 reads CASSTRTSGGTDTQYF. Here the CDR3 DNA reads TGTGCCAGCAGCACCCGGACTAGCGGGGGAACAGATACGCAGTATTTT. The V and J genes are TRBV7-2 and TRBJ2-3; 13 positions match TRBD2. The CDR3 totals 16 residues. Germline V gene data show CDR1 as SGHTA and CDR2 as FQGNSA. J gave up 3 bases and V 5 bases, and 5 bases lay outside the gene matches.

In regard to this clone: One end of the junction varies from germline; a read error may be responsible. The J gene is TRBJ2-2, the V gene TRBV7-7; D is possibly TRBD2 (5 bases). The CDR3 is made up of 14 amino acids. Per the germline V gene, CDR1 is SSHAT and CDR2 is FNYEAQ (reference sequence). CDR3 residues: CASSLGSLTGELFF. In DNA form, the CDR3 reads TGTGCTAGCAGCTTAGGGAGTCTCACCGGGGAGCTGTTTTTT.

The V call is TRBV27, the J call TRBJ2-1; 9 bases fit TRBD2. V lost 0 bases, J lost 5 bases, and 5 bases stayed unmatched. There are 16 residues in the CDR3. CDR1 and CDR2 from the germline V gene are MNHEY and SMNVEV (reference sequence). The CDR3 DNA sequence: TGTGCCAGCAGTTTATCCCGACTAGCGGTTAACAATGAGCAGTTCTTC. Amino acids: CASSLSRLAVNNEQFF.

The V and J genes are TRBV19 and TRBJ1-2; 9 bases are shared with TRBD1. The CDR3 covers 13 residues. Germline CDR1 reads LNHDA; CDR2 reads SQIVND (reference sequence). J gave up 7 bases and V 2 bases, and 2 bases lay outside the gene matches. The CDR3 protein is CASSITGGGGYTF. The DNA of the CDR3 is TGTGCCAGTAGTATAACAGGGGGCGGTGGCTACACCTTC.

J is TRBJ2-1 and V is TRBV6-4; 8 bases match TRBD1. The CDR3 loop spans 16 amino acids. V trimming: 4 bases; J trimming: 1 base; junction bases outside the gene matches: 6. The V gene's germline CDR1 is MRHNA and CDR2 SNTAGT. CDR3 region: CASSGNYRGSYNEQFF. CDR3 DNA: TGTGCCAGCAGTGGTAATTACAGGGGGTCCTACAATGAGCAGTTCTTC.

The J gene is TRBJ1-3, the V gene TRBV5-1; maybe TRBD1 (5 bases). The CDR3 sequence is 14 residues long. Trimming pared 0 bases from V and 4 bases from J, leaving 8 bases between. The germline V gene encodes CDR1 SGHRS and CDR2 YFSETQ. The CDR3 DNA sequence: TGCGCCAGCAGCTTGGGGGGGGAAGGAAACACCATATATTTT. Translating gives CASSLGGEGNTIYF.

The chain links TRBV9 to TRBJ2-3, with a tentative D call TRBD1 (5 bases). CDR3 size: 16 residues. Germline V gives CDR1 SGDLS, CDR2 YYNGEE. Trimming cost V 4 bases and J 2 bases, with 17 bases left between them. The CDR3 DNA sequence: TGTGCCAGCAGCCAAGCTATAGGGGTCAACACAGATACGCAGTATTTT. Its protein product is CASSQAIGVNTDTQYF. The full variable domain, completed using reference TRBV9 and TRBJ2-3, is DSGVTQTPKHLITATGQRVTLRCSPRSGDLSVYWYQQSLDQGLQFLIQYYNGEERAKGNILERFSAQQFPDLHSELNLSSLELGDSALYFCASSQAIGVNTDTQYFGPGTRLTVL.

The CDR3 here is CSVAPGQGHEQYF. Here the CDR3 DNA reads TGCAGCGTGGCACCGGGACAGGGGCACGAGCAGTACTTC. The V and J genes are TRBV29-1 and TRBJ2-5; TRBD1 agrees at 10 bases. The J call may be wrong; the DNA end is better matched by TRBJ2-7. This CDR3 region has 13 residues. Germline V gives CDR1 SQVTM, CDR2 ANQGSEA.

The CDR3 region is CASSLGGTVGGYTF. CDR3 in DNA: TGTGCCAGCAGCTTGGGTGGGACAGTTGGAGGCTACACCTTC. V is TRBV5-6 and J is TRBJ1-2, with 7 bases that match TRBD1. With 0 bases clipped from V and 8 bases from J, the junction kept 7 bases outside the gene matches. Germline CDR1 SGHDT, CDR2 YYEEEE. This CDR3 has 14 residues.